The TCR beta chain described here comes from a study of T cells in Graves' hyperthyroidism and ophthalmopathy. There were TCR beta CDR3 regions amplified from RNA transcripts. The HTBI set primed first-round TCR CDR3 RT-PCR. Using its own MiXCR run on the multiplex PCR reads, TCRdb lists one record per CDR3 protein. The sample has 700,000 or so distinct CDR3 sequences, 16% seen once. In the case of this clonotype: Its cognate antigen is unknown.

The authors obtained PBMCs from roughly 10 ml of fresh peripheral blood. Trimming took 0 bases from V and 4 from J; bases not matched to a gene: 4. This CDR3 is 16 amino acids long. CDR1 and CDR2 from the germline V gene are LGHNA and YSLEER. Whole-study results and caveats: In the blood, most expanded thyroid clonotypes above 0.001 appeared as well.

V gene TRBV4-3 combines with J gene TRBJ1-4, with TRBD1 matching over 8 bases. This TCR was recovered from a man between 18 and 29 years old with Graves' hyperthyroidism. Material: blood. The CDR3 loop reads CASSQDRGRGNEKLFF. CDR3 coding DNA: TGCGCCAGCAGCCAAGACAGGGGGCGAGGTAATGAAAAACTGTTTTTT.